This passage covers 20 T cell receptor beta chains from one sample sequenced in a study of blood T cell repertoires in COVID-19. TCRdb keeps only in-frame clones here, not all; method: immunoSEQ multiplex PCR. Among 150,000 to 180,000 clones listed, roughly 78% were seen once. The sequenced material came from peripheral blood. These receptors were taken from a man older than 75 with acute or convalescent COVID-19.

The chain is built from TRBV9 and TRBJ1-1; D gene uncertain. The CDR3 contains 13 residues. CDR1 and CDR2 (germline): SGDLS, YYNGEE. Trimming took 2 bases from V and 0 from J, leaving 5 bases between them. CDR3 protein: CASSVSMNTEAFF. As DNA, the CDR3 is TGTGCCAGCAGCGTGTCCATGAACACTGAAGCTTTCTTT.

V and J are TRBV11-3 and TRBJ2-3; D gene unclear. V was pared by 5 bases and J by 4 bases, with 7 bases between. The CDR3 loop spans 12 amino acids. CDR1 and CDR2 (germline): SGHNT, YENEEA. CDR3 DNA: TGTGCCAGCAGCCCGAGGTCAGATACGCAGTATTTT. This gives the protein CASSPRSDTQYF.

The chain links TRBV5-1 to TRBJ2-1, with 7 bases matching TRBD1. V was pared by 2 bases and J by 4 bases, with 3 bases of the junction left unmatched. Germline V gives CDR1 SGHRS, CDR2 YFSETQ. This CDR3 has 14 amino acids. CDR3 loop: CASSLPTGYNEQFF. For the CDR3, the DNA is TGCGCCAGCAGCTTACCGACAGGGTACAATGAGCAGTTCTTC. The full variable domain, with the rest looked up from reference TRBV5-1 and TRBJ2-1, is KAGVTQTPRYLIKTRGQQVTLSCSPISGHRSVSWYQQTPGQGLQFLFEYFSETQRNKGNFPGRFSGRQFSNSRSEMNVSTLELGDSALYLCASSLPTGYNEQFFGPGTRLTVL.

The chain uses TRBV10-2 and TRBJ1-1; D is ambiguous. This CDR3 comprises 12 residues. Germline CDR1 reads WSHSY; CDR2 reads SAAADI. V shed 2 bases and J shed 7 bases, with 8 bases lying between them. CDR3 bases: TGCGCCAGCAGTGAGGTGGGGAGTGAAGCTTTCTTT. Protein sequence: CASSEVGSEAFF.

The V and J genes are TRBV6-2 or TRBV6-3 and TRBJ1-1; 10 positions match TRBD1. This CDR3 comprises 18 residues. V lost 2 bases and J lost 1; bases outside the gene matches: 10. Per the germline V gene, CDR1 is MNHEY and CDR2 is SVGEGT. Here the CDR3 reads CASSYELGQGIANTEAFF. CDR3 nucleotides: TGTGCCAGCAGTTACGAATTGGGACAGGGGATCGCGAACACTGAAGCTTTCTTT.

This chain connects TRBV19 to TRBJ2-3, with 9 positions matching TRBD2. The CDR3 extends over 15 amino acids. V lost 6 bases, J lost 10 bases, and 14 bases stayed unmatched. The V gene's germline CDR1 is LNHDA and CDR2 SQIVND (reference sequence). The CDR3 loop reads CASRGLAGPTDPQYF. CDR3 sequence (DNA): TGTGCCAGTAGAGGGCTAGCGGGGCCCACCGATCCGCAGTATTTT.

J is TRBJ1-5 and V is TRBV24-1, with D tentatively TRBD1 (5 bases). Germline CDR1 is KGHDR and CDR2 is SFDVKD. V was trimmed by 4 bases and J by 7 bases, leaving 13 bases between them. There are 14 residues in the CDR3. Here the CDR3 reads CATSDSDSFQPQHF. For the CDR3, the DNA is TGTGCCACCAGTGACTCTGACAGTTTCCAGCCCCAGCATTTT.

This clone was observed a single time. The chain couples TRBV7-9 to TRBJ1-6; D ambiguous. Germline values: CDR1 SEHNR, CDR2 FQNEAQ (reference sequence). V lost 1 base and J 4 bases, leaving 8 bases between the germline ends. The CDR3 consists of 15 residues. CDR3 residues: CASSLGQIYNSPLHF. CDR3 in DNA: TGTGCCAGCAGCTTAGGTCAGATTTATAATTCACCCCTCCACTTT.

The chain employs TRBV6-4 and TRBJ1-2; D is uncertain. The CDR3 loop spans 13 amino acids. The V gene's germline CDR1 is MRHNA and CDR2 SNTAGT. V lost 2 bases and J 7 bases, leaving 11 bases between the germline ends. The CDR3 sequence is CASSDGGRVGYTF. CDR3 coding DNA: TGTGCCAGCAGTGACGGCGGGCGCGTTGGCTACACCTTC.

This chain joins TRBV5-1 and TRBJ2-1; D is uncertain. Trimming stripped 0 bases from V and 10 bases from J, with 17 bases between. Looked up from germline, CDR1 is SGHRS and CDR2 is YFSETQ. The length of the CDR3 is 15 residues. The CDR3 region has the DNA TGCGCCAGCAGCTTGGCCGATTCTCCTACTCGGGAGCAGTTCTTC. It is translated as CASSLADSPTREQFF.

This clone occurred a few times. The J gene is TRBJ1-1, the V gene TRBV2, with D maybe TRBD1 (6 bases). With 6 bases removed from V and 3 bases from J, the gap between germline ends came to 17 bases. Germline V gives CDR1 SNHLY, CDR2 FYNNEI. This CDR3 has 15 amino acids. CDR3 loop: CASRDKGGRHTEAFF. CDR3 DNA: TGTGCCAGCAGGGATAAGGGGGGGCGGCACACTGAAGCTTTCTTT.

V and J are TRBV3-1 (or the pseudogene TRBV3-2) and TRBJ2-2, with D unclear. Germline lookup yields CDR1 LGHDT and CDR2 YNNKEL (reference sequence). Trimming took off 2 bases at V and 2 bases at J, with 9 bases between the two ends. The CDR3 runs to 15 residues. CDR3 in amino acids: CASSQTDTNTGELFF. Written as DNA, the CDR3 is TGTGCCAGCAGCCAAACAGATACTAACACCGGGGAGCTGTTTTTT.

This clone was seen just once. The chain joins TRBV7-9 to TRBJ2-5; TRBD2 matches at 11 bases. The CDR3 covers 17 residues. Trimming took 1 base from V and 1 from J; bases not matched to a gene: 5. Germline lookup yields CDR1 SEHNR and CDR2 FQNEAQ (reference sequence). CDR3 nucleotides: TGTGCCAGCAGCTTAGATCTAGCGGGGGGTCCCCAAGAGACCCAGTACTTC. Its translation is CASSLDLAGGPQETQYF.

This clone has a handful of counts. The rearrangement links TRBV18 to TRBJ1-6; 10 nucleotides agree with TRBD1. Per germline, CDR1 KGHSH and CDR2 LQKENI. This CDR3 has 16 residues. V shed 2 bases, J shed 9 bases, and the junction held 7 bases outside the gene matches. CDR3 nucleotide sequence: TGTGCCAGCTCACCATCCGGGACAGGGGTTACTTCACCCCTCCACTTT. It yields the protein CASSPSGTGVTSPLHF.

The rearrangement links TRBV30 to TRBJ2-5; 7 bases line up with TRBD2. The CDR3 length is 14 residues. CDR1 and CDR2 from the germline V gene are GTSNPN and SVGIG (reference sequence). Trimming removed 2 bases from V and 0 bases from J; junction bases left unmatched: 3. CDR3 nucleotides: TGTGCCTGGAGTCCCGGGGGGAACCAAGAGACCCAGTACTTC. As protein: CAWSPGGNQETQYF.

The CDR3 coding sequence is TGTGCCAGCAGTGCTCCGGGACAGGGGAACACTGAAGCTTTCTTT. Residues: CASSAPGQGNTEAFF. The chain recombines TRBV28 with TRBJ1-1, with TRBD1 matching 9 bases. The germline V gene has CDR1 MDHEN and CDR2 SYDVKM. The CDR3 length is 15 residues. J gave up 1 base and V 5 bases, and 5 bases lay outside the gene matches.

The V gene is TRBV6-5, the J gene TRBJ1-5, with 7 bases aligning to TRBD1. CDR1 is MNHEY, CDR2 SVGAGI, per germline. This CDR3 contains 15 residues. V dropped 6 bases and J dropped 0; count of bases not matched to a gene: 5. The DNA of the CDR3 is TGTGCCAGCAGAGACAGGGAGTATAGCAATCAGCCCCAGCATTTT. This codes for CASRDREYSNQPQHF.

V is TRBV7-6 and J is TRBJ1-2, with D maybe TRBD1 (6 bases). The CDR3 is made up of 15 amino acids. Germline CDR1 and CDR2: SGHVS and FNYEAQ. V gave up 5 bases and J gave up 4 bases, with 17 bases separating them. The CDR3 reads CASSPGQGTGYGYTF. The CDR3, as DNA: TGTGCCAGCAGCCCGGGGCAGGGGACCGGCTATGGCTACACCTTC.

This chain joins TRBV19 and TRBJ1-4; tentative D call: TRBD1 (5 bases). This CDR3 contains 14 residues. V gave up 9 bases and J gave up 8 bases, with 19 bases separating them. CDR1 LNHDA and CDR2 SQIVND come from the germline V gene (reference sequence). CDR3 loop: CASSTTVTREKLFF. DNA of the CDR3: TGTGCCAGCAGCACGACAGTAACGAGAGAAAAACTGTTTTTT. Variable domain in full (rest from reference TRBV19 and TRBJ1-4): DGGITQSPKYLFRKEGQNVTLSCEQNLNHDAMYWYRQDPGQGLRLIYYSQIVNDFQKGDIAEGYSVSREKKESFPLTVTSAQKNPTAFYLCASSTTVTREKLFFGSGTQLSVL.

The chain employs TRBV5-6 and TRBJ2-1; D possibly corresponds to TRBD2 (6 bases). This CDR3 has 17 residues. CDR1 and CDR2 from the germline V gene are SGHDT and YYEEEE. V lost 2 bases to trimming and J lost 4 bases, with 19 bases between them. The CDR3 DNA sequence: TGTGCCAGCAGCTTAGGCCTGGCACTAGCCCGGTACAATGAGCAGTTCTTC. This encodes CASSLGLALARYNEQFF.